This T cell receptor (beta chain) was profiled in a study of blood T cell repertoires in COVID-19. Turning to the study itself: From T cells, B-cell-depleted T cells, or PBMCs came the material, which was cDNA or gDNA.

Produced via immunoSEQ multiplex PCR; TCRdb's table is partial and in-frame only. The sample carries 150,000 or so clones, 70% to 80% recorded once. This clone was counted between two and nine times. CDR1 and CDR2 (germline): GTSNPN, SVGIG (reference sequence). The CDR3 length is 17 residues. After removal of 1 base from V and 0 bases from J, the junction contained 5 bases not matched to a gene. The sample comprised peripheral blood. The receptor was isolated from a woman in her 70s with COVID-19, enrolled during active disease. The genes are TRBV30 and TRBJ1-3; 11 bases map to TRBD1. The CDR3 DNA reads as TGTGCCTGGAGTGAGGACAGGGGGCCAAGCTCTGGAAACACCATATATTTT. It codes for CAWSEDRGPSSGNTIYF.